Sequencing of this TCR beta chain was carried out in a study of metastatic and nonmetastatic thyroid tumors. Study-level information: The authors compared repertoires across blood and tumor or nodule tissue from malignant and benign thyroid patients.

No treatment of any kind had been given to any patient before thyroid surgery. For this clone: What it recognizes is unknown.

V lost 1 base, J lost 8 bases, and 5 bases lay in between. CDR1 MDHEN and CDR2 SYDVKM come from the germline V gene. This CDR3 is 11 amino acids long. TCRdb reprocessed the PCR reads via MiXCR. The sample lists more than 15,000 clones, roughly 30% occurring once. Study-wide results and limits: Relative to benign nodules, malignant thyroid tumors were reportedly characterized by significantly elevated TCR beta diversity in blood and tumor.

This chain joins TRBV28 and TRBJ1-2; no firm D call. This clonotype was sampled from a female donor with papillary thyroid cancer or a benign thyroid nodule (not recorded which). Some clones in this sample may be carry-over from other donors' samples. Input material: tumor tissue. DNA for the CDR3: TGTGCCAGCAGTTTATCCTACGGCTACACCTTC. Amino acids: CASSLSYGYTF.